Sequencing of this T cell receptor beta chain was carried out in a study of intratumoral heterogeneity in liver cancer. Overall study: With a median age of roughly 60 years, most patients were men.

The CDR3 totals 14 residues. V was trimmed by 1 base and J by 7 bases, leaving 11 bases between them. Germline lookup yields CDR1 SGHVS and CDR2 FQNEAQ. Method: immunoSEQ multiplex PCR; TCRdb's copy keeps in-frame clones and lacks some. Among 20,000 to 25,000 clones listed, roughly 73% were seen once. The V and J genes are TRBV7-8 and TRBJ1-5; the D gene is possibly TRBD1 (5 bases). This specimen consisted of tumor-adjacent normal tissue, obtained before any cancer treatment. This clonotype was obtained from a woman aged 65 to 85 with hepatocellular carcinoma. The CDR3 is CASSLGQAGQPQHF. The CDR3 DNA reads TGTGCCAGCAGCTTAGGTCAGGCAGGGCAGCCCCAGCATTTT. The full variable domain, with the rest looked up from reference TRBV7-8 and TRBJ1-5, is GAGVSQSPRYKVAKRGQDVALRCDPISGHVSLFWYQQALGQGPEFLTYFQNEAQLDKSGLPSDRFFAERPEGSVSTLKIQRTQQEDSAVYLCASSLGQAGQPQHFGDGTRLSIL.